The 26 T cell receptor beta chains presented below share a single source sample, sequenced in a study of cytomegalovirus exposure and HLA in healthy donors (dated 2017 in TCRdb). The protocol used for the library was the immunoSEQ multiplex PCR assay. A mixture of 60 forward primers for TCR Vbeta segments and 13 reverse primers for TCR Jbeta segments was used in the multiplex PCR. TCRdb holds this immuneACCESS table with in-frame rearrangements only. Some clones are missing; in checked studies, unresolved V genes explain under half, and the rest has no known cause. This sample's listing comprises around 31,000 clones. 4.8% of the sample rests with the top ten. The material sequenced was PBMCs. The receptors were sampled from a female donor in good health and CMV-seronegative.

The genes are TRBV7-9 and TRBJ2-4; 12 nucleotides agree with TRBD2. This CDR3 spans 16 amino acids. Germline V gene sequence: CDR1 SEHNR, CDR2 FQNEAQ (reference sequence). V was clipped by 5 bases and J by 8 bases; unmatched bases: 10. CDR3 region: CASSIGLAGLLDIQYF. CDR3 DNA: TGTGCCAGCAGCATAGGACTAGCGGGGCTGCTAGACATTCAGTACTTC.

The chain carries TRBV7-9 and TRBJ1-1; maybe TRBD1 (5 bases). CDR1 and CDR2 (germline): SEHNR, FQNEAQ (reference sequence). Trimming pared 1 base from V and 11 bases from J, leaving 14 bases between. The CDR3 loop spans 13 amino acids. CDR3 residues: CASSLEEGTGAFF. The CDR3 region has the DNA TGTGCCAGCAGCTTAGAGGAGGGGACTGGGGCTTTCTTT.

The chain joins TRBV11-3 to TRBJ1-6, with D possibly TRBD1 on 5 matching bases. Germline values: CDR1 SGHNT, CDR2 YENEEA. This CDR3 region has 15 residues. V gave up 2 bases and J gave up 7 bases, with 12 bases separating them. The CDR3 protein is CASSLRGRRNSPLHF. DNA of the CDR3: TGTGCCAGCAGCTTAAGGGGCAGGAGAAATTCACCCCTCCACTTT.

The V gene is TRBV10-3, the J gene TRBJ2-2; 9 nucleotides agree with TRBD1. Germline CDR1 and CDR2: ENHRY and SYGVKD. Trimming removed 3 bases from V and 8 bases from J; junction bases left unmatched: 10. The CDR3 extends over 16 amino acids. This chain's CDR3 is CAISELNRDREGELFF. The DNA for the CDR3 is TGTGCCATCAGTGAACTTAACCGGGACAGGGAAGGGGAGCTGTTTTTT.

This sequence joins TRBV9 and TRBJ2-5; TRBD2 agrees at 10 bases. This CDR3 region has 16 residues. The germline V gene has CDR1 SGDLS and CDR2 YYNGEE. V shed 1 base and J 2 bases; nucleotides not matched to a gene: 5. CDR3 loop: CASSVTLAGGQETQYF. The CDR3 nucleotides read TGTGCCAGCAGCGTAACCTTAGCGGGGGGTCAAGAGACCCAGTACTTC.

The chain links TRBV6-6 to TRBJ2-5; D is ambiguous. This CDR3 spans 13 amino acids. Trimming removed 6 bases from V and 4 bases from J, with 12 bases in between. CDR1 and CDR2 from the germline V gene are MNHNY and SVGAGI (reference sequence). The CDR3 is CASRVPATETQYF. The DNA of the CDR3 is TGTGCCAGCAGGGTCCCAGCGACAGAGACCCAGTACTTC.

The rearrangement uses TRBV19 and TRBJ1-3; D gene unclear. V was shortened by 7 bases and J by 8 bases, with 9 bases between the two germline ends. Per the germline V gene, CDR1 is LNHDA and CDR2 is SQIVND (reference sequence). This CDR3 is 11 amino acids long. This CDR3 is CASNGVDTIYF. CDR3 in DNA: TGTGCCAGTAACGGTGTGGACACCATATATTTT.

The chain is built from TRBV12-5 and TRBJ2-3; D is possibly TRBD1 (5 bases). V lost 2 bases and J lost 1, with 10 bases in between. The CDR3 totals 15 residues. In germline, CDR1 is LGHNT, CDR2 FRNRAP. The CDR3 bases are TGTGCTAGTGGTTTGCCCCAAGGGGGCACAGATACGCAGTATTTT. The encoded protein is CASGLPQGGTDTQYF.

To note about this clone: The junction does not match germline at one end; this may be a read error. V is TRBV5-1 and J is TRBJ2-6; a possible D gene is TRBD1 (5 bases). The CDR3 consists of 16 residues. Germline V gives CDR1 SGHRS, CDR2 YFSETQ. The CDR3 DNA reads TGCGCCAGCAGCGATGACACGCACTCTGGGGCCAACGTCCTGATTTTC. It encodes CASSDDTHSGANVLIF.

The V gene is TRBV7-9, the J gene TRBJ1-2, with 10 nucleotides matching TRBD1. Germline V gene lookup returns CDR1 SEHNR and CDR2 FQNEAQ (reference sequence). V was pared by 5 bases and J by 4 bases, with 4 bases of the junction left unmatched. The length of the CDR3 is 14 residues. The CDR3 DNA sequence: TGTGCCAGCAGCCTCGGACAGGGGGGCTATGGCTACACCTTC. Protein sequence: CASSLGQGGYGYTF.

The chain has TRBV9 and TRBJ1-1; 12 bases align to TRBD1. This CDR3 is 17 amino acids long. The V segment lost 0 bases and the J segment 0 bases; nucleotides outside the gene matches: 3. CDR1 is SGDLS and CDR2 is YYNGEE in the germline V gene. The chain's CDR3 is CASSVGGQGAVNTEAFF. CDR3 sequence (DNA): TGTGCCAGCAGCGTAGGGGGACAGGGGGCAGTGAACACTGAAGCTTTCTTT.

The chain employs TRBV7-9 and TRBJ2-2; possibly TRBD1 for D (6 bases). This CDR3 is built from 14 residues. V gave up 9 bases and J gave up 0 bases, with 11 bases separating them. Germline CDR1 is SEHNR and CDR2 is FQNEAQ (reference sequence). The CDR3 DNA follows: TGTGCCAGAACAGGGCTCGCGAACACCGGGGAGCTGTTTTTT. Protein sequence: CARTGLANTGELFF.

V is TRBV25-1 and J is TRBJ1-3; 7 nucleotides match TRBD1. The trim removed 5 bases at V and 2 bases at J, leaving 6 bases unmatched. The CDR3 has 15 residues. Per the germline V gene, CDR1 is MGHDK and CDR2 is SYGVNS. The CDR3 loop is CASSRSGGAGNTIYF. CDR3 sequence (DNA): TGTGCCAGCAGTCGATCAGGGGGTGCTGGAAACACCATATATTTT.

The chain carries TRBV6-1 and TRBJ2-7; no clear D gene. Germline V lookup: CDR1 MNHNS, CDR2 SASEGT. The CDR3 consists of 10 residues. V lost 8 bases to trimming and J lost 4 bases, with 6 bases between them. For the CDR3, the DNA is TGTGCCAGCGTAGAGTACGAGCAGTACTTC. Residues: CASVEYEQYF.

This chain links TRBV30 with TRBJ1-4; D is unclear. Trimming removed 0 bases from V and 4 bases from J, with 12 bases in between. The CDR3 has 15 residues. In germline, CDR1 is GTSNPN, CDR2 SVGIG (reference sequence). CDR3 nucleotides: TGTGCCTGGAGTGTGGGCGCCCTCCGTAATGAAAAACTGTTTTTT. It encodes CAWSVGALRNEKLFF. Full variable domain (outside the CDR3, taken from reference TRBV30 and TRBJ1-4): SQTIHQWPATLVQPVGSPLSLECTVEGTSNPNLYWYRQAAGRGLQLLFYSVGIGQISSEVPQNLSASRPQDRQFILSSKKLLLSDSGFYLCAWSVGALRNEKLFFGSGTQLSVL.

The chain employs TRBV6-5 and TRBJ1-2, with D perhaps TRBD1 (6 bases). This CDR3 contains 12 residues. V dropped 6 bases and J dropped 8 bases, with 13 bases sitting between them. Germline CDR1 and CDR2: MNHEY and SVGAGI. In DNA, the CDR3 is TGTGCCAGCAGATCCCCGGGGGGCGGCTACACCTTC. This codes for CASRSPGGGYTF.

This rearrangement joins TRBV9 to TRBJ2-3; 12 bases map to TRBD2. Trimming took 0 bases from V and 3 from J; bases not matched to a gene: 5. Germline-derived CDR1 and CDR2 are SGDLS and YYNGEE. This CDR3 comprises 17 residues. The CDR3 nucleotides read TGTGCCAGCAGCGTAGGGCTAGCGGGGGGGCTAACAGATACGCAGTATTTT. Translation gives CASSVGLAGGLTDTQYF.

The chain carries TRBV7-2 and TRBJ1-1; D is unclear. Germline V gene data show CDR1 as SGHTA and CDR2 as FQGNSA. This CDR3 has 14 amino acids. Trimming left V 4 bases short and J 1 base short, with 10 bases between. The CDR3 region is CASSYPRGNTEAFF. The CDR3, as DNA: TGTGCCAGCAGCTACCCTCGGGGGAACACTGAAGCTTTCTTT.

Turning to this clone: Sequence at one end of the junction differs from germline and may be a read error. The genes are TRBV10-1 and TRBJ1-6; maybe TRBD1 (6 bases). Germline V gene data show CDR1 as WNHNN and CDR2 as SYGVQD (reference sequence). The CDR3 is 13 residues long. This CDR3 is CATSQDRNSPLHF. Written as DNA, the CDR3 is TGCGCCACCAGTCAGGACAGAAATTCACCCCTCCACTTT.

The gene calls are TRBV7-2 and TRBJ2-7; TRBD1 agrees at 7 bases. Germline V gene data show CDR1 as SGHTA and CDR2 as FQGNSA. There are 15 residues in the CDR3. The V segment lost 5 bases and the J segment 5 bases; nucleotides outside the gene matches: 12. CDR3 DNA: TGTGCCAGCAGCCGACAGGGTACCCAAACCCACGAGCAGTACTTC. Translating it yields CASSRQGTQTHEQYF.

CDR3 bases: TGTGCCAGTAGCATGGTCGGGACAGGTGGCAATCAGCCCCAGCATTTT. Its translation: CASSMVGTGGNQPQHF. The chain is built from TRBV19 and TRBJ1-5; 8 nucleotides align to TRBD1. CDR1 LNHDA and CDR2 SQIVND come from the germline V gene (reference sequence). The CDR3 is made up of 16 amino acids. V lost 6 bases and J lost 2; bases outside the gene matches: 9.

The chain employs TRBV6-5 and TRBJ1-1; 7 bases fit TRBD1. The V gene end was trimmed by 6 bases and the J gene end by 1 base; junction bases not matched to a gene: 8. CDR1 and CDR2 from the germline V gene are MNHEY and SVGAGI. This CDR3 is built from 15 residues. CDR3 in DNA: TGTGCCAGCAGCCCAACAGGGGCCTCGAACACTGAAGCTTTCTTT. Translated, it gives CASSPTGASNTEAFF.

This sequence joins TRBV7-2 and TRBJ2-6; D remains ambiguous. Per germline, CDR1 SGHTA and CDR2 FQGNSA. This CDR3 spans 16 amino acids. Trimming cost V 2 bases and J 0 bases, with 8 bases left between them. The CDR3 DNA reads as TGTGCCAGCAGCTTACTTGTCTACTCTGGGGCCAACGTCCTGACTTTC. Protein sequence: CASSLLVYSGANVLTF.

On this clone itself: The sample holds other DNA sequences that translate to the same CDR3. The chain links TRBV6-5 to TRBJ2-3, with a weak D call TRBD1 (6 bases). In germline, CDR1 is MNHEY, CDR2 SVGAGI. V was cut by 5 bases and J by 3 bases, with 15 bases left in between. The CDR3 has 15 amino acids. CDR3 residues: CASSAGVKSTDTQYF. The CDR3 DNA sequence: TGTGCCAGCAGTGCAGGGGTAAAGAGTACAGATACGCAGTATTTT.

The chain has TRBV6-6 and TRBJ2-3; 11 bases are shared with TRBD2. CDR1 is MNHNY, CDR2 SVGAGI, per germline (reference sequence). V lost 4 bases to trimming and J lost 3 bases; unmatched junction nucleotides: 3. The CDR3 length is 15 residues. The CDR3: CASSSIAGGTDTQYF. CDR3 sequence (DNA): TGTGCCAGCAGTTCCATAGCGGGGGGGACAGATACGCAGTATTTT.

CDR3 sequence: CSASKYEQFF. CDR3 in DNA: TGCAGTGCTTCTAAATATGAGCAGTTCTTC. The chain couples TRBV20-1 to TRBJ2-1; D unclear. Germline CDR1 reads DFQATT; CDR2 reads SNEGSKA (reference sequence). The V end was cut by 5 bases, the J end by 8 bases, with 7 bases between. The CDR3 loop spans 10 amino acids.